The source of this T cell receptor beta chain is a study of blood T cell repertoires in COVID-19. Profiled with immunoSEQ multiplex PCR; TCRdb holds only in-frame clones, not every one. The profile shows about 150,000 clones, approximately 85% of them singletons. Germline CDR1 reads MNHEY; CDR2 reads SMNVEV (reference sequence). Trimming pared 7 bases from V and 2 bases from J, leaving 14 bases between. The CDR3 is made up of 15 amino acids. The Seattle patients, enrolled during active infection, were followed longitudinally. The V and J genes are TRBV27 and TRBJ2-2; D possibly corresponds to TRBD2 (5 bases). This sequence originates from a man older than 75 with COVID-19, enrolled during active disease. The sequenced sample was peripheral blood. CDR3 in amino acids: CASILRGPNTGELFF. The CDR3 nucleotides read TGTGCCAGCATACTCCGGGGTCCCAACACCGGGGAGCTGTTTTTT.